In this sample, the clone carrying this TCR beta chain turned up a few times. Antigen: not known. The study reverse transcribed the entire isolated RNA, so it sequenced expressed TCRB transcripts. The assay was immunoSEQ multiplex PCR, and TCRdb's table has in-frame clones only and misses some. The repertoire holds around 250,000 clones, with about 14% as singletons. This entry is derived from a study of beta chain features in type 1 diabetes. The germline V gene encodes CDR1 LNHNV and CDR2 YYDKDF (reference sequence). After removal of 0 bases from V and 13 bases from J, the junction contained 2 bases not matched to a gene. CDR3 length equals 13 residues. Study-wide results and limits: Insertions were fewer and deletions more numerous at VDJ junctions in type 1 diabetes patients. When Type 1 diabetes patients were examined, their TCRB CDR3s proved moderately but significantly shorter in all four CD4+ subsets.

Sequencing was carried out using naive CD4+ T cells from blood. V gene TRBV15 combines with J gene TRBJ2-6, with 8 bases lining up with TRBD1. This clonotype was obtained from a woman between 40 and 50 years old in good health. The CDR3 sequence: CATSRDRTGVLTF. In nucleotides, the CDR3 is TGTGCCACCAGCAGAGATAGGACAGGGGTCCTGACTTTC.